This record looks at one T cell receptor (beta chain) sequence and its context. What it binds is not known. This sample is drawn from a study of T cells expressing NK-cell markers. General study points: Dominance of the CD3+CD56-NKG2C+ fraction by these clonotypes also held in several donors.

TCRdb re-called the 5' RACE reads, yielding one record per CDR3 amino acid sequence without DNA. The sample yields under 600,000 distinct CDR3 sequences, of which the top ten take up more than 1.4%. This CDR3 region has 13 residues. Sequenced material: blood T cells: a sorted CD56 or NKG2C T cell subset, CD4+ or CD8+ T cells, or bulk PBMC T cells (not recorded which). V and J are TRBV12-3 or TRBV12-4 and TRBJ2-1. The TCR was taken from a woman in her fifties or sixties in good health. CDR3 protein: CASSPDQTNEQFF.